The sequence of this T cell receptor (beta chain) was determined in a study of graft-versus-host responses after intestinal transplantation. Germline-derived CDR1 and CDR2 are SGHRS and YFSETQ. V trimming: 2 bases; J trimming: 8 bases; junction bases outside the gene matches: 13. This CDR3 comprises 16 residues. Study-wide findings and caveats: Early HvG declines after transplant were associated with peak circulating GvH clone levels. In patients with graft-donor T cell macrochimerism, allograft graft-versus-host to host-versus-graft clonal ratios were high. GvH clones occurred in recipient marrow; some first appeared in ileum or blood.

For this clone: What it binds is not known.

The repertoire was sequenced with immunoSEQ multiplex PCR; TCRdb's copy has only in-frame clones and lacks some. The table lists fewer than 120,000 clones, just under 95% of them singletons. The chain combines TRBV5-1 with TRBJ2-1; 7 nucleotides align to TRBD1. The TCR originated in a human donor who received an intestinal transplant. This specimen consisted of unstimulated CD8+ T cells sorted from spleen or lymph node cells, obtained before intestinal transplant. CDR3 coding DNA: TGCGCCAGCAGCTTTCCTCGACAGGGAGTAATACATGAGCAGTTCTTC. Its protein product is CASSFPRQGVIHEQFF.